Given below is one T cell receptor (beta chain) in context. Its target is unknown. The CDR3 is 14 residues long. Germline CDR1 reads SQVTM; CDR2 reads ANQGSEA. Trimming at V came to 3 bases and at J to 1 base, leaving 4 bases not matched to a gene. These donors, healthy bone marrow donors, were studied. Whereas donors were nominally healthy upon sampling, unrecorded immune exposures were probable. The data were obtained in a study of cytomegalovirus exposure and HLA in healthy donors. Use of 60 Vbeta and 13 Jbeta primers characterized the PCR. The protocol was immunoSEQ multiplex PCR, while the TCRdb copy is restricted to in-frame clones and leaves out a portion. Among roughly 70,000 clones listed, roughly 74% were seen once. Regarding the study as a whole: A later analysis linked a missense DCLRE1C variant to TCR beta V- and J-gene trimming. A later analysis revealed that TCR association rates differed between HLA loci, peaking at DRB1 and bottoming out at HLA-C.

The sequence was obtained from a human donor in good health. The specimen was PBMCs. The J gene is TRBJ2-3, the V gene TRBV29-1; 7 bases agree with TRBD1. The CDR3: CSVDPGTGTDTQYF. CDR3 DNA: TGCAGCGTTGATCCCGGGACAGGCACAGATACGCAGTATTTT.